This record concerns one T cell receptor (beta chain) sequence. What it binds is unknown. Germline and junction disagree at one end, which may indicate a read error. This sample is drawn from a study of OX40 agonist ivuxolimab in advanced cancers. Whole-study context: The study treated patients with ivuxolimab, an agonistic anti-OX40 (CD134) antibody. Study-level results: Some of the lowest clonal expansion was seen in partial responders at 0.1-3.0 mg/kg.

Profiled with immunoSEQ multiplex PCR; TCRdb holds only in-frame clones, not every one. Of around 64,000 clones listed, 80% to 85% were seen once; the top ten hold 7.5% to 9%. Germline lookup yields CDR1 SGHTA and CDR2 FQGTGA. This CDR3 spans 14 amino acids. This TCR came from an adult with an advanced solid tumor such as melanoma, head and neck, liver or kidney cancer. The chain employs TRBV7-3 and TRBJ2-5; D is uncertain. Source: CD4+ or CD8+ T cells sorted from blood, taken in a trial of the OX40 agonist ivuxolimab. The CDR3: CASSPEVIAETQYF. DNA for the CDR3: TGCGCCAGCAGCCCTGAAGTAATCGCGGAGACCCAGTACTTC.